These T cell receptor beta chains were read from a single sample in a study of cytomegalovirus exposure and HLA in healthy donors. Generated by immunoSEQ multiplex PCR, the TCRdb table keeps only in-frame clones and is missing some. This sample has more than 150,000 clones, with roughly 80% found just once. The sample comprised PBMCs. The receptors were gathered from a man between 45 and 60 years old in good health and CMV-seropositive. Both conserved end residues are part of each CDR3. A D gene is named only where the DNA matches it firmly. A clone size is listed for some rows: how often the clone was seen (once, few, many), or a class if it is expanded.

CSVRDPGEQYF | TGCAGCGTTAGAGATCCGGGGGAGCAGTACTTC | . | TRBV29-1 | . | TRBJ2-7 | 11
CAKAGRGGSQYQETQYF | TGTGCAAAAGCGGGGAGGGGGGGGTCTCAGTACCAAGAGACCCAGTACTTC | . | TRBV7-9 | . | TRBJ2-5 | 17
CASSYESSYNSPLHF | TGTGCCAGCAGTTACGAGAGCTCCTATAATTCACCCCTCCACTTT | few | TRBV6-5 | . | TRBJ1-6 | 15
CASSLGGGTNTEAFF | TGCGCCAGCAGCTTGGGTGGTGGGACTAACACTGAAGCTTTCTTT | . | TRBV5-1 | . | TRBJ1-1 | 15
CSARAWGQAFF | TGCAGTGCTAGGGCATGGGGGCAAGCTTTCTTT | . | TRBV20-1 | . | TRBJ1-1 | 11
CASSQDAAPRDNEQFF | TGCGCCAGCAGCCAAGATGCCGCACCTCGGGACAATGAGCAGTTCTTC | . | TRBV4-3 | . | TRBJ2-1 | 16
CASSPVSGKLNEQFF | TGTGCCAGCAGCCCCGTTAGCGGGAAATTGAATGAGCAGTTCTTC | once | TRBV11-2 | TRBD2 | TRBJ2-1 | 15
CASSLAGGNNEQFF | TGCGCCAGCAGCTTGGCCGGGGGGAACAATGAGCAGTTCTTC | . | TRBV5-1 | TRBD2 | TRBJ2-1 | 14
CAISATGGRNTIYF | TGTGCCATCAGCGCGACAGGGGGCAGAAACACCATATATTTT | few | TRBV10-3 | TRBD1 | TRBJ1-3 | 14
CASSDGQGGRNQPQHF | TGTGCCAGCAGCGACGGACAGGGCGGAAGGAATCAGCCCCAGCATTTT | . | TRBV6-6 | TRBD1 | TRBJ1-5 | 16
CASTGGKYQPQHF | TGTGCCAGTACAGGGGGGAAGTATCAGCCCCAGCATTTT | . | TRBV19 | TRBD1 | TRBJ1-5 | 13
CASSQTQDSYGYTF | TGTGCCAGCTCTCAAACCCAGGACAGCTATGGCTACACCTTC | . | TRBV18 | . | TRBJ1-2 | 14